This T cell receptor (beta chain) was sequenced in a study of CXCR3-negative and CXCR3-positive naive CD8 T cells. The CDR3 covers 15 residues. Germline CDR1 reads SQVTM; CDR2 reads ANQGSEA. UMI-labeled 5' RACE TRB cDNA libraries were prepared from the cells. For each CDR3 protein, TCRdb gives one entry from its re-call of the 5' RACE reads, without DNA. The sample has 65,000 to 75,000 distinct CDR3 sequences, and its top ten clones hold 1.5%. V usage is TRBV29-1 and J usage is TRBJ1-1. The receptor was isolated from a human donor in good health. Some clones in this sample may be carry-over from other donors' samples. Sequencing used naive CXCR3- CD8+ T cells from blood. Specified subset: CD45RO-CCR7+CD27+CD95- naive CD8+ T cells lacking CXCR3 (TNR3-). CDR3 region: CSVSGGVGGLAEAFF. Drawing the rest from reference TRBV29-1 and TRBJ1-1, the complete variable domain is SAVISQKPSRDICQRGTSLTIQCQVDSQVTMMFWYRQQPGQSLTLIATANQGSEATYESGFVIDKFPISRPNLTFSTLTVSNMSPEDSSIYLCSVSGGVGGLAEAFFGQGTRLTVV.